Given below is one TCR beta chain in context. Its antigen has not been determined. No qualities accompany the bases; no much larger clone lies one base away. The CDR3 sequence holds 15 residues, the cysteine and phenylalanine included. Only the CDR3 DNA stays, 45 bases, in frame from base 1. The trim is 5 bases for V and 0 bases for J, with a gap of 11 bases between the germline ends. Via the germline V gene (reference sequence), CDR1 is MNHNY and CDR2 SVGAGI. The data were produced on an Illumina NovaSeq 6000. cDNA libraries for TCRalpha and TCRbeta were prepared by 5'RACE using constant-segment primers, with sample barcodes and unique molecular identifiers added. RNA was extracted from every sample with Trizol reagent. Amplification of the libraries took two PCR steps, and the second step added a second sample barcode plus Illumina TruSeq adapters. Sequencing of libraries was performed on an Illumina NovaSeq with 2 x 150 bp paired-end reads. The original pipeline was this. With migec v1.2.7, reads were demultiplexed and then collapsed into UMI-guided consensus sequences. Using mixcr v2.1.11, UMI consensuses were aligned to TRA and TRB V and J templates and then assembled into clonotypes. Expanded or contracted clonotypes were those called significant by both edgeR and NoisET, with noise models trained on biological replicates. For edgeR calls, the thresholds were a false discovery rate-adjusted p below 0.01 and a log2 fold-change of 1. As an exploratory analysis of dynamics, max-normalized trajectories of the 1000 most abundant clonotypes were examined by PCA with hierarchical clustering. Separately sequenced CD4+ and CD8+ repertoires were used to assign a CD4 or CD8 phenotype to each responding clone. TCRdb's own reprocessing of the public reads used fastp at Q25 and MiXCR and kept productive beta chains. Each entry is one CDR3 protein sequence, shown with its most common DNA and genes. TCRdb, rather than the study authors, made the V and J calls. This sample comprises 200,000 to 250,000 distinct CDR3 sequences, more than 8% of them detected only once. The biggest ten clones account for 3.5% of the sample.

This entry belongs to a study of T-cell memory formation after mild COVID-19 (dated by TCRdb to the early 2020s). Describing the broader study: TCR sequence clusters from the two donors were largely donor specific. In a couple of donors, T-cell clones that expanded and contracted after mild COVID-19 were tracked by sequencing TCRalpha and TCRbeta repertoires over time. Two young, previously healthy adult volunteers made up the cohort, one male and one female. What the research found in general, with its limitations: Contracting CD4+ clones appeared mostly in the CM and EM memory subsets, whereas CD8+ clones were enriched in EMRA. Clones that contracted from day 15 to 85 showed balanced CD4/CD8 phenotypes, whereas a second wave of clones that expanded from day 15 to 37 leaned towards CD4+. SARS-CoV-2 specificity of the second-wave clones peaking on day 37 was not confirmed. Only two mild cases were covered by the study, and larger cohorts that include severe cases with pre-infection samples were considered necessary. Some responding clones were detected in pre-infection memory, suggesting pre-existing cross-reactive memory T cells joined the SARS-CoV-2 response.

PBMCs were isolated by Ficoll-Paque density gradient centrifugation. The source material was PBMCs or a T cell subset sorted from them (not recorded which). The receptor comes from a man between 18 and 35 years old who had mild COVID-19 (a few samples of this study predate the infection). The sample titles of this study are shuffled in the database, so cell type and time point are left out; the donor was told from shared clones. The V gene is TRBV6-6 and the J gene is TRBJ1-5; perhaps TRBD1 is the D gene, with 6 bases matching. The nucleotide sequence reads TGTGCCAGCAGTGTACAGGGATATAGCAATCAGCCCCAGCATTTT. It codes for CASSVQGYSNQPQHF.